This T cell receptor beta chain appears in the sequencing data of a study of CD8+ T cells in alopecia areata. In the study overall: Using the percentage of affected scalp area, treated patients' severity was scored.

Sequencing relied on a cDNA template that was reverse transcribed from extracted RNA. The protocol was immunoSEQ multiplex PCR, while the TCRdb copy is restricted to in-frame clones and leaves out a portion. The sample holds about 270,000 clones, 60% seen once. To note about this clone: Its target is not known.

Treatment described: oral pan-JAK inhibitor, 5-10 mg twice daily. Lesional scalp tissue (obtained by punch biopsy) and peripheral blood were collected from alopecia areata patients. Whole-study findings and limits: Patients shared TCRs less clearly than mice did, possibly for HLA-related reasons. With just one nonresponder, it is still uncertain whether baseline CD8+ expansion relates to response.

The sequenced sample was CD4+ T cells sorted from blood, obtained around week 54, from a patient treated with tofacitinib. This receptor was identified in a human donor with alopecia areata.

In nucleotides, the CDR3 is TGCAGCGCCGCTTTTAGCGGGGGTGCAGATACGCAGTATTTT. Its protein is CSAAFSGGADTQYF. The chain employs TRBV29-1 and TRBJ2-3; TRBD2 matches 9 bases. The germline V gene encodes CDR1 SQVTM and CDR2 ANQGSEA. The CDR3 is 14 residues long. J gave up 4 bases and V 7 bases, and 9 bases lay outside the gene matches.